This TCR beta chain originates from a study of blood T cell repertoires in COVID-19. About the study: The samples span acute and convalescent COVID-19 from the United States, Italy and Spain. In each case, the material was cDNA or gDNA derived from T cells, B-cell-depleted T cells, or PBMCs.

As processed by the authors: Cell counts per sample came from amplifying reference gene primers. This table comes from immunoSEQ multiplex PCR, and its TCRdb copy is limited to in-frame clones, with some not included. Clone size and the V and J calls come from that table; the DNA yielded D and trimming. Of some 120,000 clones in the sample, about four fifths were seen once. V dropped 6 bases and J dropped 3; count of bases not matched to a gene: 7. The CDR3 extends over 15 amino acids. The germline V gene encodes CDR1 SNHLY and CDR2 FYNNEI. All recovered Cohort 3 donors got two negative PCRs, got clearance, or saw symptom resolution.

The chain carries TRBV2 and TRBJ2-1, with 8 bases that match TRBD2. The TCR comes from a young man who had recovered from COVID-19. The sample was PBMCs or T cells enriched from blood (not recorded which). The CDR3 loop reads CASSVAGSDYNEQFF. CDR3 coding DNA: TGTGCCAGCAGCGTAGCGGGAAGTGACTACAATGAGCAGTTCTTC.